This TCR beta chain was recorded in a study of Tregs in tolerant kidney transplant recipients. Regarding the study as a whole: The small number of patients limits these findings pending further validation.

Method: immunoSEQ multiplex PCR; TCRdb's copy keeps in-frame clones and lacks some. The data show tens of thousands of clones, less than 90% seen once. Thawed PBMCs were FACS-sorted into unstimulated CD4+CD25+CD127- regulatory T cells, CD4+CD25- non-regulatory cells, CD4 and CD8 cells. As concerns this clone: The antigen remains unidentified.

V was shortened by 6 bases and J by 1 base, with 8 bases between the two germline ends. The CDR3 covers 13 residues. Germline CDR1 reads PRHDT; CDR2 reads FYEKMQ (reference sequence). Sequences were obtained from CD4+ T cells from blood. This sequence was found in a human donor in good health. The genes are TRBV13 and TRBJ2-3; D is unclear. The CDR3 DNA follows: TGTGCCAGCAGTAGGACCGGCACAGATACGCAGTATTTT. It specifies CASSRTGTDTQYF.